This entry lists 2 T cell receptor beta chains sequenced from one sample in a study of CD8+CD57+ T cells in acquired aplastic anemia. Profiles of TCR beta VDJ and CDR3 were generated from a genomic DNA template. Using its own MiXCR run on the reads, TCRdb lists one record per CDR3 protein. The table shows 120,000 or so distinct CDR3 sequences, with less than 50% occurring only once. All sequencing subjects had displayed CD8+CD57+ cell expansion on flow cytometry. The specimen was sorted CD4+, CD8+, or CD8+CD57+ T cells (not recorded which) from PBMCs. The receptor source for this set is a human donor with aplastic anemia.

About this clonotype: Since a much larger clone is just one base distant, this may be a read error. The chain employs TRBV6-2 or TRBV6-3 and TRBJ1-3, with a weak D call TRBD1 (5 bases). Germline V lookup: CDR1 MNHEY, CDR2 SVGEGT. The CDR3 has 14 amino acids. Here the CDR3 reads CPSQDTSSGNTIYF. The CDR3 DNA is TGTCCCAGCCAGGACACCAGCTCTGGAAACACCATATATTTT.

This clonotype was recorded once. The chain links TRBV5-1 to TRBJ2-1; D uncertain. The CDR3 loop spans 12 amino acids. Trimming took off 5 bases at V and 6 bases at J, with 9 bases between the two ends. Germline values: CDR1 SGHRS, CDR2 YFSETQ. The CDR3 region has the DNA TGCGCCAGCAGTGTTCTTGGCAATGAGCAGTTCTTC. This encodes CASSVLGNEQFF.